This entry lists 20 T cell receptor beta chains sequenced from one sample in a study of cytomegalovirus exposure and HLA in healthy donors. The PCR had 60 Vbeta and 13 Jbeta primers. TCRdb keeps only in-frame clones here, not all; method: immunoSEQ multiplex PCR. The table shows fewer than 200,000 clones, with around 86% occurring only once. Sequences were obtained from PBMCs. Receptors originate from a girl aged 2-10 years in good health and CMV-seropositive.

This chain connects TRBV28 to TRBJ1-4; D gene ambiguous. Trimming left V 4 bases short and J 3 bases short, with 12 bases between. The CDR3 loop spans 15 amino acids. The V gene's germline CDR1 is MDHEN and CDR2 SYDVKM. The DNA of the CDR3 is TGTGCCAGCAGTTCCCCCGATAGTTCTAATGAAAAACTGTTTTTT. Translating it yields CASSSPDSSNEKLFF.

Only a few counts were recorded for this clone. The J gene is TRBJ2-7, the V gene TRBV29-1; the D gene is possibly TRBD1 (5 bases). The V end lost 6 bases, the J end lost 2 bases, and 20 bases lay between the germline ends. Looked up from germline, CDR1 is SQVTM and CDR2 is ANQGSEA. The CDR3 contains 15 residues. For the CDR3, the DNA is TGCAGCGTCGCCATACGACAGAAAACCACCTACGAGCAGTACTTC. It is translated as CSVAIRQKTTYEQYF.

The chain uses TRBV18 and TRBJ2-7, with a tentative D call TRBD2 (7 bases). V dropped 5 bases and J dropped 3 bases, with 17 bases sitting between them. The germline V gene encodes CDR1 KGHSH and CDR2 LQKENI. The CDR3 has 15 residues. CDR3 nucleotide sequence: TGTGCCAGCTCAGCATGGGGGGGCCCCCACTACGAGCAGTACTTC. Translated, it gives CASSAWGGPHYEQYF. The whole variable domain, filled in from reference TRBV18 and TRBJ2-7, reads NAGVMQNPRHLVRRRGQEARLRCSPMKGHSHVYWYRQLPEEGLKFMVYLQKENIIDESGMPKERFSAEFPKEGPSILRIQQVVRGDSAAYFCASSAWGGPHYEQYFGPGTRLTVT.

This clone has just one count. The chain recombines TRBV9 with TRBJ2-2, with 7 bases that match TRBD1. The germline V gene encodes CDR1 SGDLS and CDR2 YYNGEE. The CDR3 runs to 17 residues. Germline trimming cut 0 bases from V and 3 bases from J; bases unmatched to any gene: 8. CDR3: CASSVVAGTVHTGELFF. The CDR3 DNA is TGTGCCAGCAGCGTAGTAGCCGGGACAGTGCACACCGGGGAGCTGTTTTTT.

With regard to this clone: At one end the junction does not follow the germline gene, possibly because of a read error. The CDR3 here is CASSLGRQTGELFF. The DNA of the CDR3 is TGTGCTAGCAGCTTAGGGCGGCAGACCGGGGAGCTGTTTTTT. The chain recombines TRBV7-7 with TRBJ2-2; D gene unclear. The CDR3 is 14 amino acids. Germline loops: CDR1 SSHAT, CDR2 FNYEAQ (reference sequence).

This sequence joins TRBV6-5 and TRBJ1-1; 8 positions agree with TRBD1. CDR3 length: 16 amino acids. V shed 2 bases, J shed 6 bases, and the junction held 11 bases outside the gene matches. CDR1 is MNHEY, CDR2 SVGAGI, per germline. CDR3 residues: CASSYLPGQVRSEAFF. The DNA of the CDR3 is TGTGCCAGCAGTTACCTGCCGGGACAGGTTAGATCTGAAGCTTTCTTT.

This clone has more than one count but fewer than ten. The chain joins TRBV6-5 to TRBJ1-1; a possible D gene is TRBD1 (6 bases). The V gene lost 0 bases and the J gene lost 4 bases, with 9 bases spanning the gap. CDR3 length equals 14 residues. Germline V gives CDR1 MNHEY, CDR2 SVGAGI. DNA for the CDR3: TGTGCCAGCAGTTACTCATCCAGGGGCACTGAAGCTTTCTTT. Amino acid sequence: CASSYSSRGTEAFF.

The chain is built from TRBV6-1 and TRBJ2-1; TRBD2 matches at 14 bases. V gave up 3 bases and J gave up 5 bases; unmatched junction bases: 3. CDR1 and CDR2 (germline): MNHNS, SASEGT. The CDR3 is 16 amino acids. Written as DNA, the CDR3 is TGTGCCAGCAGTGACTGGGGACTAGCGGGAGACAATGAGCAGTTCTTC. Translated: CASSDWGLAGDNEQFF.

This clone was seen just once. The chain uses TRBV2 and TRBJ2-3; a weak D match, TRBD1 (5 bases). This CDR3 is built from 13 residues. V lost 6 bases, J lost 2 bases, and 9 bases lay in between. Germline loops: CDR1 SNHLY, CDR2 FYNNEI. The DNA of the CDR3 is TGTGCCAGCAGGCACAGGTTCACAGATACGCAGTATTTT. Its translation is CASRHRFTDTQYF.

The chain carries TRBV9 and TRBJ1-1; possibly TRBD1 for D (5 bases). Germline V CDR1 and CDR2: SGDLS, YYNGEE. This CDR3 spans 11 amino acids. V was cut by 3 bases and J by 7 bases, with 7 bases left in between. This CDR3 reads CASSAGGEAFF. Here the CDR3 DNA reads TGTGCCAGCAGCGCGGGGGGTGAAGCTTTCTTT.

DNA for the CDR3: TGTGCCAGCAGTGATCGGAGGGGACGAAACGAGCAGTACTTC. Its protein is CASSDRRGRNEQYF. The rearrangement links TRBV6-1 to TRBJ2-7, with D tentatively TRBD2 (6 bases). V lost 3 bases to trimming and J lost 5 bases, with 14 bases between them. Germline V gene lookup returns CDR1 MNHNS and CDR2 SASEGT. This CDR3 region has 14 residues.

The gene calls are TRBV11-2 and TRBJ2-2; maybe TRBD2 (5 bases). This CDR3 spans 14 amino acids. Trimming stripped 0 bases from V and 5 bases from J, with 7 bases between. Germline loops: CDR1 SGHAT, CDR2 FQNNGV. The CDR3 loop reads CASSLDRETGELFF. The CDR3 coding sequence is TGTGCCAGCAGCTTAGATCGGGAAACCGGGGAGCTGTTTTTT.

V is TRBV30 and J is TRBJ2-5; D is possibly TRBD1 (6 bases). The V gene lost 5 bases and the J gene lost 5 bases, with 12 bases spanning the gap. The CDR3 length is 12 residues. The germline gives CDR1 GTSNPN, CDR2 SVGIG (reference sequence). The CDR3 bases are TGTGCCTGGTCACAGGGTGGGGAGACCCAGTACTTC. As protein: CAWSQGGETQYF.

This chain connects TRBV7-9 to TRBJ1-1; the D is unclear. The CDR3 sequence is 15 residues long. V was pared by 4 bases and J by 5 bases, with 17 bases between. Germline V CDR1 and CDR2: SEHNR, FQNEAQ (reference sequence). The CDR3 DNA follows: TGTGCCAGCAGCTATGGAAGTGTGGGGAGGACTGAAGCTTTCTTT. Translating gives CASSYGSVGRTEAFF. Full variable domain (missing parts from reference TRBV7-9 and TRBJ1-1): DTGVSQNPRHKITKRGQNVTFRCDPISEHNRLYWYRQTLGQGPEFLTYFQNEAQLEKSRLLSDRFSAERPKGSFSTLEIQRTEQGDSAMYLCASSYGSVGRTEAFFGQGTRLTVV.

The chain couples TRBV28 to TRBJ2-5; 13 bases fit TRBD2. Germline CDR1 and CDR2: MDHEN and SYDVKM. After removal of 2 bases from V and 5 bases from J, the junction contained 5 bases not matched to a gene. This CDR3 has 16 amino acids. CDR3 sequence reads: CASSLPGLAGLETQYF. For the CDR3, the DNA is TGTGCCAGCAGTTTACCGGGACTAGCGGGACTGGAGACCCAGTACTTC.

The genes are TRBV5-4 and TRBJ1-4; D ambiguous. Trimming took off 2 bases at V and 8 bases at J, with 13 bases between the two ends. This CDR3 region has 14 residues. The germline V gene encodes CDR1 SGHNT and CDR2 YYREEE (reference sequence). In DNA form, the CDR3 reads TGTGCCAGCAGCTTCGGGGTGTTTGAGGAAAAACTGTTTTTT. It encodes CASSFGVFEEKLFF.

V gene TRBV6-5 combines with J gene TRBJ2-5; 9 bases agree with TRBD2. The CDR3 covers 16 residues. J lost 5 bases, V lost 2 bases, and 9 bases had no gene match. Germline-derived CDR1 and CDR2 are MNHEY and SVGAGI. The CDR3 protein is CASSYRAGGPGETQYF. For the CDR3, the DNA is TGTGCCAGCAGTTACAGGGCGGGAGGGCCGGGGGAGACCCAGTACTTC.

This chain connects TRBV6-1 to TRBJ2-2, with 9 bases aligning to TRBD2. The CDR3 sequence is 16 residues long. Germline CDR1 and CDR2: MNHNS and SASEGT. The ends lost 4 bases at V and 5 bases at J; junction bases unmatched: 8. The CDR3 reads CASSGTSDWVTGELFF. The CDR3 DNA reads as TGTGCCAGCAGTGGGACTAGCGATTGGGTTACCGGGGAGCTGTTTTTT.

CDR3 sequence: CASSPDRVEQYF. The CDR3 nucleotides read TGTGCCAGCTCACCAGACAGGGTCGAGCAGTACTTC. The rearrangement uses TRBV18 and TRBJ2-7; TRBD1 matches 7 bases. Germline loops: CDR1 KGHSH, CDR2 LQKENI. Unmatched junction bases numbered 1, after V lost 2 bases and J lost 6 bases. This CDR3 has 12 residues.

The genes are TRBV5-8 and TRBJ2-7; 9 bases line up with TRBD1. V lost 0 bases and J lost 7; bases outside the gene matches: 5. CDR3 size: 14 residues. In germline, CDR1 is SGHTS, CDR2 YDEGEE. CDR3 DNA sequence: TGTGCCAGCAGCTTGGATAGACAGGGGGAAGAGCAGTACTTC. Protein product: CASSLDRQGEEQYF. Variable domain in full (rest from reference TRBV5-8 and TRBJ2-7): EAGVTQSPTHLIKTRGQQATLRCSPISGHTSVYWYQQALGLGLQFLLWYDEGEERNRGNFPPRFSGRQFPNYSSELNVNALELEDSALYLCASSLDRQGEEQYFGPGTRLTVT.